These 9 T cell receptor beta chains were all obtained from the same sample, sequenced in a study of OX40 agonist ivuxolimab in advanced cancers. TCRdb's copy holds only in-frame clones and misses some; the assay was immunoSEQ multiplex PCR. The repertoire has some 150,000 clones, approximately 94% of them found once; the top ten carry more than 0.9%. The sample was CD4+ or CD8+ T cells sorted from blood, taken in a trial of the OX40 agonist ivuxolimab. The receptors shown here come from an adult with an advanced solid tumor such as melanoma, head and neck, liver or kidney cancer.

The chain employs TRBV15 and TRBJ2-5, with no clear D. Germline loops: CDR1 LNHNV, CDR2 YYDKDF (reference sequence). Trimming cost V 5 bases and J 1 base, with 14 bases left between them. The CDR3 is made up of 15 amino acids. Here the CDR3 DNA reads TGTGCCACCAGCTTACCCTTTTCTCCCCAAGAGACCCAGTACTTC. It yields the protein CATSLPFSPQETQYF.

V is TRBV27 and J is TRBJ1-1; no reliable D call. Between the trimmed V and J ends, which lost 4 bases and 0 bases, there was a span of 6 bases. The CDR3 runs to 13 residues. Germline V CDR1 and CDR2: MNHEY, SMNVEV (reference sequence). The CDR3 nucleotides read TGTGCCAGCAGTTGGGTTCTGAACACTGAAGCTTTCTTT. This translates into CASSWVLNTEAFF.

The rearrangement joins TRBV7-9 to TRBJ2-7, with D uncertain. Deletions cut 3 bases from V and 3 bases from J, with 9 bases between. Per the germline V gene, CDR1 is SEHNR and CDR2 is FQNEAQ (reference sequence). The CDR3 runs to 13 residues. The CDR3 region is CASSFSRNYEQYF. CDR3 bases: TGTGCCAGCAGCTTTTCCAGGAACTACGAGCAGTACTTC.

A single count supports this clone. The gene calls are TRBV15 and TRBJ2-4; perhaps TRBD1 as D (5 bases). Germline CDR1 is LNHNV and CDR2 is YYDKDF (reference sequence). V was trimmed by 7 bases and J by 5 bases, leaving 15 bases between them. This CDR3 has 14 amino acids. CDR3 DNA sequence: TGTGCCACCAAGGTGGGGCCGAGCCAAAACATTCAGTACTTC. Translated: CATKVGPSQNIQYF.

The chain carries TRBV18 and TRBJ1-1; 8 nucleotides agree with TRBD1. V was clipped by 4 bases and J by 1 base; unmatched bases: 2. CDR1 is KGHSH, CDR2 LQKENI, per germline. The CDR3 sequence is 14 residues long. This CDR3 is CASSLQGGNTEAFF. CDR3 DNA: TGTGCCAGCTCACTACAGGGGGGGAACACTGAAGCTTTCTTT.

V and J are TRBV4-1 and TRBJ1-3; D is ambiguous. V dropped 0 bases and J dropped 2 bases, with 11 bases sitting between them. Per germline, CDR1 MGHRA and CDR2 YSYEKL. The CDR3 consists of 16 residues. The CDR3 coding sequence is TGCGCCAGCAGCCAAGATCTGAGAGAGGCTGGAAACACCATATATTTT. It yields the protein CASSQDLREAGNTIYF.

The chain uses TRBV6-6 and TRBJ1-3; maybe TRBD1 (5 bases). The CDR3 is made up of 15 amino acids. Germline V gene data show CDR1 as MNHNY and CDR2 as SVGAGI (reference sequence). V lost 2 bases and J lost 0, with 8 bases in between. The CDR3 region is CASSYDSSSGNTIYF. In DNA form, the CDR3 reads TGTGCCAGCAGTTACGACAGCAGCTCTGGAAACACCATATATTTT.

This chain connects TRBV5-6 to TRBJ1-2, with 11 nucleotides matching TRBD1. J lost 4 bases, V lost 2 bases, and 7 bases had no gene match. The CDR3 loop spans 16 amino acids. Germline V CDR1 and CDR2: SGHDT, YYEEEE. CDR3 amino acids: CASSFDGTGGVYGYTF. Written as DNA, the CDR3 is TGTGCCAGCAGCTTTGACGGGACAGGGGGTGTCTATGGCTACACCTTC.

The genes are TRBV7-9 and TRBJ1-2; D may be TRBD1 (6 bases). The CDR3 is 12 amino acids. With 4 bases removed from V and 8 bases from J, the gap between germline ends came to 11 bases. CDR1 and CDR2 from the germline V gene are SEHNR and FQNEAQ (reference sequence). CDR3 sequence: CASSSAGTGYTF. CDR3 DNA sequence: TGTGCCAGCAGCTCGGCAGGGACAGGCTACACCTTC.